Below, one TCR beta chain is given with its context. Other DNA sequences within the sample encode an identical CDR3. The data belong to a study of control samples from healthy donors and cancer patients. The CDR3 spans 15 residues. V was cut by 0 bases and J by 0 bases, with 6 bases left in between. Germline assignment: CDR1 LNHNV and CDR2 YYDKDF (reference sequence). Repertoires were generated with immunoSEQ multiplex PCR, while TCRdb's copy carries only in-frame clones and drops some. In the table there are more than 110,000 clones, 80% to 90% of which are singletons. Sequencing was performed on blood. V and J are TRBV15 and TRBJ1-3, with D uncertain. This TCR derives from a woman in her twenties or thirties in good health. The DNA of the CDR3 is TGTGCCACCAGCAGAGATCGGAGCTCTGGAAACACCATATATTTT. It specifies CATSRDRSSGNTIYF.